The sequence of this T cell receptor beta chain was determined in a study of T cells after yellow fever vaccination. Turning to the study itself: Libraries from low-cell-number fractions were prepared with the SMART-Seq v4 Ultra Low Input RNA kit.

Study results and limitations: Post-booster repertoires again held most primary-vaccination clones (about 95% CD4, around 90% CD8). One caveat is that FACS-sorted repertoires could contain abundant clonotypes contaminating from the bulk population.

The germline gives CDR1 MNHEY, CDR2 SVGEGT. V trimming: 6 bases; J trimming: 9 bases; junction bases outside the gene matches: 10. CDR3 size: 14 residues. With regard to this clonotype: Antigen: not known.

Universal primer sites and UMIs were introduced during 5'RACE template-switching synthesis of TCR cDNA. TCRdb processed the 5' RACE reads anew with MiXCR; each CDR3 protein has one entry. Of 300,000 to 350,000 distinct CDR3 sequences in the sample, about 11% are singletons; the top ten hold about 3%. Material: CD4+ T cells sorted from PBMCs, obtained 45 days after the yellow fever booster vaccination. The V and J genes are TRBV6-2 or TRBV6-3 and TRBJ2-1; TRBD1 matches 8 bases. This sequence originates from a man aged 18 to 30 who received the YFV17D yellow fever vaccine. CDR3 DNA: TGTGCCAGCAGGGGCCCGGGACAGGTTTTTGAGCAGTTCTTC. It encodes CASRGPGQVFEQFF.